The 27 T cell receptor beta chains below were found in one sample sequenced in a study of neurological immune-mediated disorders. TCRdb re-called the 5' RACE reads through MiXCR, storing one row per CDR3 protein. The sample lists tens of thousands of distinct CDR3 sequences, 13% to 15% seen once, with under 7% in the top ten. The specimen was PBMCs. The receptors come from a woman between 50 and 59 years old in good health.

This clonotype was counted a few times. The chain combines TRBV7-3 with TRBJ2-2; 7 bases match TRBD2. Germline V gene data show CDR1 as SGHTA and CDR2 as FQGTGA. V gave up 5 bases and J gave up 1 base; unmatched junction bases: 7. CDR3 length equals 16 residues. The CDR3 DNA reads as TGTGCCAGCAGCCGCCTAAGCGGGAAGAACACCGGGGAGCTGTTTTTT. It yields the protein CASSRLSGKNTGELFF.

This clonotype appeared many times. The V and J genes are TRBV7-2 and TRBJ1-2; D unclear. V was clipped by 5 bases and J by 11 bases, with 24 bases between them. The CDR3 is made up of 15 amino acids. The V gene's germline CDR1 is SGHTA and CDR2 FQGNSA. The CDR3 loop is CASSPQGSAVWEYTF. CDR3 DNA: TGTGCCAGCAGCCCCCAAGGGTCGGCCGTCTGGGAGTACACCTTC.

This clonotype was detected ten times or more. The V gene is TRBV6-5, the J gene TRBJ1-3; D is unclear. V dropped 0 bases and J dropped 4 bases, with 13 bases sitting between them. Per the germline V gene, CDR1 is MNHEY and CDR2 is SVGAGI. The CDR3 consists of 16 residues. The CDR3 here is CASSYSRLHGGNTIYF. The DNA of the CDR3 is TGTGCCAGCAGTTACTCGAGACTGCACGGAGGAAACACCATATATTTT.

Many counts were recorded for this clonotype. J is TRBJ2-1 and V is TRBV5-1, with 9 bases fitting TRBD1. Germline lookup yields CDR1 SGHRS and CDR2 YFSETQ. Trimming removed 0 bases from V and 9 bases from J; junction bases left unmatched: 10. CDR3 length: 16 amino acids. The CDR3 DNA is TGCGCCAGCAGCTTGGCACCGGGACAGGGTGGATTTGAGCAGTTCTTC. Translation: CASSLAPGQGGFEQFF.

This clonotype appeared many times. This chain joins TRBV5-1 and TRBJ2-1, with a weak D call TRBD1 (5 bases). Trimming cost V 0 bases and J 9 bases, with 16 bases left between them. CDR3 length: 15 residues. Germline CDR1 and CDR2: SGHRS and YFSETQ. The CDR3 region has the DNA TGCGCCAGCAGCTTGGGCTCAGGGTGGTCCAGTGAGCAGTTCTTC. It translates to CASSLGSGWSSEQFF.

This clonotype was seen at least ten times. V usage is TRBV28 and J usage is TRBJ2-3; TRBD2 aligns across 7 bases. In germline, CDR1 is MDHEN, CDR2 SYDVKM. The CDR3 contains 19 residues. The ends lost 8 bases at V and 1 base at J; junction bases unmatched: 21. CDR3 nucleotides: TGTGCCAGCGGAAATCGGCAGGGCTCCCCGGGAGGCCGCACAGATACGCAGTATTTT. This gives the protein CASGNRQGSPGGRTDTQYF. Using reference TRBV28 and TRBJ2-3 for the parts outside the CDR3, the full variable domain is DVKVTQSSRYLVKRTGEKVFLECVQDMDHENMFWYRQDPGLGLRLIYFSYDVKMKEKGDIPEGYSVSREKKERFSLILESASTNQTSMYLCASGNRQGSPGGRTDTQYFGPGTRLTVL.

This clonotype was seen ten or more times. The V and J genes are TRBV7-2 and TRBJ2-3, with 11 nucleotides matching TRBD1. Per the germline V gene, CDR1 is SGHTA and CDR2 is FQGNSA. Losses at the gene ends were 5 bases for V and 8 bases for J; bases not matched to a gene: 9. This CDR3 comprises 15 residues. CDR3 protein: CASSLEDRGPSTQYF. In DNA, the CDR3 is TGTGCCAGCAGCCTAGAGGACAGGGGGCCTAGTACGCAGTATTTT. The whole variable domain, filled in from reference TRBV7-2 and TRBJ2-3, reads GAGVSQSPSNKVTEKGKDVELRCDPISGHTALYWYRQSLGQGLEFLIYFQGNSAPDKSGLPSDRFSAERTGGSVSTLTIQRTQQEDSAVYLCASSLEDRGPSTQYFGPGTRLTVL.

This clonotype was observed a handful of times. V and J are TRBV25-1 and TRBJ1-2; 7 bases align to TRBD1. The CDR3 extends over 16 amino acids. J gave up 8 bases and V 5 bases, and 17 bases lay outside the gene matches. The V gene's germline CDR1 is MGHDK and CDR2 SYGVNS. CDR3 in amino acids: CASSPFGGGPFRGYTF. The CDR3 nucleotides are TGTGCCAGCAGTCCTTTCGGAGGGGGCCCTTTTCGCGGCTACACCTTC.

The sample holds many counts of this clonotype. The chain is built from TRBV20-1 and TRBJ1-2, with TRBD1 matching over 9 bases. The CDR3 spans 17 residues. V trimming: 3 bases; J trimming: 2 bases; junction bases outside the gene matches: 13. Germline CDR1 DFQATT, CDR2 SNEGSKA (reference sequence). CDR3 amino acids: CSASLGPGTGQNYGYTF. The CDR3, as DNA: TGCAGTGCTAGCCTCGGTCCCGGGACAGGGCAGAACTATGGCTACACCTTC.

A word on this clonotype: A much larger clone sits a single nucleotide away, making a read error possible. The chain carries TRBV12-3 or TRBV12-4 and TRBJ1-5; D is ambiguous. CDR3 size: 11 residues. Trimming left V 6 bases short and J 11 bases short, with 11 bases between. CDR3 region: CASRRAGAQHF. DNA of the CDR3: TGTGCCAGCAGACGCGCGGGAGCCCAGCATTTT.

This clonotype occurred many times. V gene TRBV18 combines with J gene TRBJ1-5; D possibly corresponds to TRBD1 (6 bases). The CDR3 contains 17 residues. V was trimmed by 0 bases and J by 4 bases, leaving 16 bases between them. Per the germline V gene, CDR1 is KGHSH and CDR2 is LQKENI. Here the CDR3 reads CASSPPGEQGRNQPQHF. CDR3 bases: TGTGCCAGCTCACCACCTGGAGAACAGGGTAGGAATCAGCCCCAGCATTTT.

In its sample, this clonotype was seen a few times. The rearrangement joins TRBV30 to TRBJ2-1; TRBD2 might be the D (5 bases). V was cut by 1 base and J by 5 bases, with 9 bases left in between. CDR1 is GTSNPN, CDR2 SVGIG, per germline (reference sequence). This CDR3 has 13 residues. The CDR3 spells CAWSGTSNNEQFF. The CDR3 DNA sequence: TGTGCCTGGAGTGGTACTAGTAACAATGAGCAGTTCTTC.

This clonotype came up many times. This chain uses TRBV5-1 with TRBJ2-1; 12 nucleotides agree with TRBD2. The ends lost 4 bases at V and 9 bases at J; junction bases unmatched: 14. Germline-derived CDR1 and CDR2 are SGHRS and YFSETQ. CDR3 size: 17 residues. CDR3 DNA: TGCGCCAGCAGCACCCAGCTACCTAGCGGGGGGGCTGGTGAGCAGTTCTTC. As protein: CASSTQLPSGGAGEQFF.

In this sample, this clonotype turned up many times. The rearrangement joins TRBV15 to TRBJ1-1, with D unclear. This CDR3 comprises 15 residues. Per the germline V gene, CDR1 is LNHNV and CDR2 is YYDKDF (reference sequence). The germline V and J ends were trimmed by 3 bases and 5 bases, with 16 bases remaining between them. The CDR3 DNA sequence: TGTGCCACCAGCAGTCCCACCCTCCGTGGGACTGAAGCTTTCTTT. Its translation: CATSSPTLRGTEAFF.

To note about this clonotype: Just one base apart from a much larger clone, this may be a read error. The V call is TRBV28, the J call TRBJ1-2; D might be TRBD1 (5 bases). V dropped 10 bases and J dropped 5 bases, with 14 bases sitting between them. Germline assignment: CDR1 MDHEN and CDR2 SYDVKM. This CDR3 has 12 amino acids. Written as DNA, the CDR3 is TGTGCCATCACCTCGACAGAATATGGCTACACCTTC. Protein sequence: CAITSTEYGYTF.

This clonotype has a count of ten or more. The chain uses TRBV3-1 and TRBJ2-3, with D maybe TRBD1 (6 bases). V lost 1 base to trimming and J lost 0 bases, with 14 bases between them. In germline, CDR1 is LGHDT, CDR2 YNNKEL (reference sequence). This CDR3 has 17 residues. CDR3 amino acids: CASSQGSWGLSTDTQYF. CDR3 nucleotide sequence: TGTGCCAGCAGCCAAGGAAGTTGGGGGCTTAGCACAGATACGCAGTATTTT.

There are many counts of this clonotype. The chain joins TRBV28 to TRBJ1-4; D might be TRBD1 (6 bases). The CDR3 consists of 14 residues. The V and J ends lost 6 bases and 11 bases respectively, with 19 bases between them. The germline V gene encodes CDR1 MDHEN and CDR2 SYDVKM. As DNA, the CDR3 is TGTGCCAGCAGACCCCCGACAGGCTACGGGAAACTGTTTTTT. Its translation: CASRPPTGYGKLFF.

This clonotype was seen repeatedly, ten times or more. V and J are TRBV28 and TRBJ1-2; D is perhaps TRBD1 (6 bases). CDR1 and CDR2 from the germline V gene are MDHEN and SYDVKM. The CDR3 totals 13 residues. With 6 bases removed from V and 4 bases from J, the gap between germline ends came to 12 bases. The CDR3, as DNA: TGTGCCAGCAGCCCCCCAGGGGCCTATGGCTACACCTTC. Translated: CASSPPGAYGYTF.

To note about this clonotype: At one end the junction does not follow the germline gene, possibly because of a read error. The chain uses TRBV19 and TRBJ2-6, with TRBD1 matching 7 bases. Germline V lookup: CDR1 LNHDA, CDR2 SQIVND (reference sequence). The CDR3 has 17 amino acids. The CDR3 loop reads CASSKRGPSSGSNVMTF. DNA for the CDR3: TGTGCCAGTAGTAAGAGGGGGCCCAGCTCTGGGTCCAACGTCATGACTTTC. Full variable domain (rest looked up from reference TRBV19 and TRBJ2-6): DGGITQSPKYLFRKEGQNVTLSCEQNLNHDAMYWYRQDPGQGLRLIYYSQIVNDFQKGDIAEGYSVSREKKESFPLTVTSAQKNPTAFYLCASSKRGPSSGSNVMTFGAGSRLTVL.

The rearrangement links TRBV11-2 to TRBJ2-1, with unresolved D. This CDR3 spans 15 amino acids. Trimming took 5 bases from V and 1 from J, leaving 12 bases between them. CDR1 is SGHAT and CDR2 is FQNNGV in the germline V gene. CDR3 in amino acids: CASSPNKQSYNEQFF. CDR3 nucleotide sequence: TGTGCCAGCAGCCCGAACAAGCAGTCCTACAATGAGCAGTTCTTC.

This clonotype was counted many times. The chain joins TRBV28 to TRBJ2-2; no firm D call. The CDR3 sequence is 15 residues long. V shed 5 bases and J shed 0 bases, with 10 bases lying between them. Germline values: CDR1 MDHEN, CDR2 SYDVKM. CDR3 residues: CASSEWTANTGELFF. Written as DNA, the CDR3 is TGTGCCAGCAGTGAGTGGACGGCGAACACCGGGGAGCTGTTTTTT.

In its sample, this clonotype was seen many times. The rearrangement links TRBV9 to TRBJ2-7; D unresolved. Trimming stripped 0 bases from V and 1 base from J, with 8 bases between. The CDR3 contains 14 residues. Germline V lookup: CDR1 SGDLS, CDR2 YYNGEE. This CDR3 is CASSVDSLSYEQYF. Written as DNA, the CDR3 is TGTGCCAGCAGCGTAGACAGCTTGTCCTACGAGCAGTACTTC.

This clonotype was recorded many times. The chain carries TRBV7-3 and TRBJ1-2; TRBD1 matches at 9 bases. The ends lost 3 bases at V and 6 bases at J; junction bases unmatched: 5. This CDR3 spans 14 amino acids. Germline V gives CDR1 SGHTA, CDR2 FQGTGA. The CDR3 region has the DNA TGTGCCAGCAGCTTCCGGGACAGGGTCAATGGCTACACCTTC. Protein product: CASSFRDRVNGYTF.

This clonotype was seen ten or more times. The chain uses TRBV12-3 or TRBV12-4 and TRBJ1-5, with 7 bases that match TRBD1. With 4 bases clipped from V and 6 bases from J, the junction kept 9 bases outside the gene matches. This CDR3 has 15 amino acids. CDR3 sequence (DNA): TGTGCCAGCAGTTCTTCAGGGGGGGGCAGTCAGCCCCAGCATTTT. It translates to CASSSSGGGSQPQHF.

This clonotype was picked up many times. Written as DNA, the CDR3 is TGCGCCAGCAGCCTACTAGCGGGAGGGATCCAAGAGACCCAGTACTTC. Its protein product is CASSLLAGGIQETQYF. This chain links TRBV5-1 with TRBJ2-5; 13 nucleotides agree with TRBD2. Germline V CDR1 and CDR2: SGHRS, YFSETQ. The CDR3 has 16 residues. With V trimmed by 4 bases and J by 1 base, 4 bases remained unmatched.

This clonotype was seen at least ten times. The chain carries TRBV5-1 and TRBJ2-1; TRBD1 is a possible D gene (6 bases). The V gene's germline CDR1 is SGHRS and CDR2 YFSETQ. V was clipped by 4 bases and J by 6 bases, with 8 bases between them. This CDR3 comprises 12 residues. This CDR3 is CASSIQGNEQFF. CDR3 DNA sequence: TGCGCCAGCAGCATACAGGGCAATGAGCAGTTCTTC.

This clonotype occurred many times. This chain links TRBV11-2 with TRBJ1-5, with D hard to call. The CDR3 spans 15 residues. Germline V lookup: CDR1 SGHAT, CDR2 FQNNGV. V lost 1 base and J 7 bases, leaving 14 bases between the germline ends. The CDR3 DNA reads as TGTGCCAGCAGCTTAGGTCAGGCGTTCGGACAGCCCCAGCATTTT. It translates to CASSLGQAFGQPQHF.